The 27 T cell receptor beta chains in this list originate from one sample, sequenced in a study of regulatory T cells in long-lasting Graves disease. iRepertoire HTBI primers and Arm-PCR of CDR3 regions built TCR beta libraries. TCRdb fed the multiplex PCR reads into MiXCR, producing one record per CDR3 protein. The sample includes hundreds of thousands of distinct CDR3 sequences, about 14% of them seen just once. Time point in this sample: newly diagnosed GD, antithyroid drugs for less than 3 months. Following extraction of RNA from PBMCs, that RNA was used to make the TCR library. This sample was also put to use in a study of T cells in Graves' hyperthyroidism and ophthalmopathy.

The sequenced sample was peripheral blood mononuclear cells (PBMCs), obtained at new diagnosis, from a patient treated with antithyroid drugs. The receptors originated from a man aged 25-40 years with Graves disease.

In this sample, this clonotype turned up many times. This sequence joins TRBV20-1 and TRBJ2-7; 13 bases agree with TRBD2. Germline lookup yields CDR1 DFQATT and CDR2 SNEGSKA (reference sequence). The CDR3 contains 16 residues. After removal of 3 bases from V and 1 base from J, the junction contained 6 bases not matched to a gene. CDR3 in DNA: TGCAGTGCTAGCTCGGGACTAGCGGGGAAATCCTACGAGCAGTACTTC. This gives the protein CSASSGLAGKSYEQYF.

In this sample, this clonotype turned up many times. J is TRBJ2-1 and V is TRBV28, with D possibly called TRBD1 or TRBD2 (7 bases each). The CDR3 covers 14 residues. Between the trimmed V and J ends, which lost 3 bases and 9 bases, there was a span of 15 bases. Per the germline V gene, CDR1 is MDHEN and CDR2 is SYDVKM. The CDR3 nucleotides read TGTGCCAGCAGTTTGGGGGGAGGGGGCGGTGAGCAGTTCTTC. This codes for CASSLGGGGGEQFF. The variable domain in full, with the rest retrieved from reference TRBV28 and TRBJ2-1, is DVKVTQSSRYLVKRTGEKVFLECVQDMDHENMFWYRQDPGLGLRLIYFSYDVKMKEKGDIPEGYSVSREKKERFSLILESASTNQTSMYLCASSLGGGGGEQFFGPGTRLTVL.

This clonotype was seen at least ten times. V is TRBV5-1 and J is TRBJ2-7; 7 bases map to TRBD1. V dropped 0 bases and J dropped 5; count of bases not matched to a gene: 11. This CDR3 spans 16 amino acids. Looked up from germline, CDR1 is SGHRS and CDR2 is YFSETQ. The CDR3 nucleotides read TGCGCCAGCAGCTTGGATCGTAGGGACAGCGCCAACGAGCAGTACTTC. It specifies CASSLDRRDSANEQYF.

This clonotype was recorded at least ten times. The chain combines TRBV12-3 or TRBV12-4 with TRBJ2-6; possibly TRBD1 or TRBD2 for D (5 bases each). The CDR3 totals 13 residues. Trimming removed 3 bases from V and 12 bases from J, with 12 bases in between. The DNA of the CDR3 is TGTGCCAGCAGTTTCGTAGAGAGGGGCGTCCTGACTTTC. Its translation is CASSFVERGVLTF.

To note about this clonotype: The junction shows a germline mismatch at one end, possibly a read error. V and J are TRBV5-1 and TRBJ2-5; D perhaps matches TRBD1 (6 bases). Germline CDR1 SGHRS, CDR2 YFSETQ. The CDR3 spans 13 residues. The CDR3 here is CAGSPGAEETQYF. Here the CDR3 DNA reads TGCGCCGGCAGCCCAGGGGCTGAAGAGACCCAGTACTTC.

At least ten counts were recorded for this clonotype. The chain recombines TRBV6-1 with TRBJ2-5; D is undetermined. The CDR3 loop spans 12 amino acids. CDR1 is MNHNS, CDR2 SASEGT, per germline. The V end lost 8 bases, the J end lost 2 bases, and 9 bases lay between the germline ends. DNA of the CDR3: TGTGCCAGCTCTATGGGACAAGAGACCCAGTACTTC. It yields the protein CASSMGQETQYF.

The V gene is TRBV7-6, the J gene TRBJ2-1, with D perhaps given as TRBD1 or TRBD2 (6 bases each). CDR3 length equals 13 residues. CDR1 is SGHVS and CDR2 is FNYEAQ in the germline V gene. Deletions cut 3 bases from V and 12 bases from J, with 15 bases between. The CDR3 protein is CASSLGSGAGQFF. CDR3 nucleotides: TGTGCCAGCAGCTTGGGATCGGGGGCAGGGCAGTTCTTC.

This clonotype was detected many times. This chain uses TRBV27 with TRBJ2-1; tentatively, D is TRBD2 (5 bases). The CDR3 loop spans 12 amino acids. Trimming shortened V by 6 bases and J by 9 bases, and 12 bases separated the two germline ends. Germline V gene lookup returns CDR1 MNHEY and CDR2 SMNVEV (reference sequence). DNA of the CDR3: TGTGCCAGCAGCCCCCCCGAGGGTGAGCAGTTCTTC. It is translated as CASSPPEGEQFF.

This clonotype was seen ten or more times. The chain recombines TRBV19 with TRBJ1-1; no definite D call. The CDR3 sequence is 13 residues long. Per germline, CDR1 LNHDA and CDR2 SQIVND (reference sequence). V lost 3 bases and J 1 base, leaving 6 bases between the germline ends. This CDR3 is CASSIQENTEAFF. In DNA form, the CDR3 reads TGTGCCAGTAGTATTCAAGAGAACACTGAAGCTTTCTTT.

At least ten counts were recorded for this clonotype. The CDR3 coding sequence is TGTGCCAGCAGTTTAGACGCAGGGGGAGAAAACATTCAGTACTTC. Residues: CASSLDAGGENIQYF. The chain couples TRBV28 to TRBJ2-4, with TRBD1 identical over 7 bases. This CDR3 comprises 15 residues. V lost 2 bases and J lost 5; bases outside the gene matches: 6. Germline V gives CDR1 MDHEN, CDR2 SYDVKM.

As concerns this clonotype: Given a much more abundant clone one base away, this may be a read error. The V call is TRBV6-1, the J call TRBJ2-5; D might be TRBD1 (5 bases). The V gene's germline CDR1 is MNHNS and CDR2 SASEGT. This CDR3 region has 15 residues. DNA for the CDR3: TGTGCCGGCAGTGGGCTAGGGGATCCGAAAGAGACCCAGTACTTC. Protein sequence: CAGSGLGDPKETQYF.

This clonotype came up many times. Here the CDR3 DNA reads TGTGCCAGCAACATCCGGACTGAAACTGAAGCTTTCTTT. It yields the protein CASNIRTETEAFF. The chain recombines TRBV6-1 with TRBJ1-1; D remains ambiguous. The ends were cut back, 7 bases at V and 5 bases at J, with 14 bases in the middle. CDR1 is MNHNS, CDR2 SASEGT, per germline. This CDR3 region has 13 residues.

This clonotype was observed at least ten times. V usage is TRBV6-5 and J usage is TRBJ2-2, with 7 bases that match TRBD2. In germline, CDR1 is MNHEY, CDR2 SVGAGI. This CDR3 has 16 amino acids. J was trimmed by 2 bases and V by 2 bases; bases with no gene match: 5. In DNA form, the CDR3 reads TGTGCCAGCAGTTACGAGGCGGGAGCCAACACCGGGGAGCTGTTTTTT. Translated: CASSYEAGANTGELFF.

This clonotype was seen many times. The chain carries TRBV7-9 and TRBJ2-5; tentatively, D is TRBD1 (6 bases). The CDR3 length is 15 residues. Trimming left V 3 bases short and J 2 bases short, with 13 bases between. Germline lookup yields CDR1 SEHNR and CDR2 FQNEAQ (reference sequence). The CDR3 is CASSFPDRPQETQYF. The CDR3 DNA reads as TGTGCCAGCAGCTTCCCGGACAGACCACAAGAGACCCAGTACTTC. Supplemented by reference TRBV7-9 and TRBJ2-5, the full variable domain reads DTGVSQNPRHKITKRGQNVTFRCDPISEHNRLYWYRQTLGQGPEFLTYFQNEAQLEKSRLLSDRFSAERPKGSFSTLEIQRTEQGDSAMYLCASSFPDRPQETQYFGPGTRLLVL.

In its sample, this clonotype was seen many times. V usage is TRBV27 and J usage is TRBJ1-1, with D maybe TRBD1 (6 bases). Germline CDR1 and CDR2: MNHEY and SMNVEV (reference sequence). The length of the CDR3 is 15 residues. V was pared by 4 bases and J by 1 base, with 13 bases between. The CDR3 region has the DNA TGTGCCAGCAGTTATAGACAGGTAGCGAACACTGAAGCTTTCTTT. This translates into CASSYRQVANTEAFF.

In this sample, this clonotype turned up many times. CDR3 nucleotides: TGTGCCAGCAGTCAGCCGGGACAGCCTAATGAAAAACTGTTTTTT. Translation gives CASSQPGQPNEKLFF. The chain joins TRBV27 to TRBJ1-4; 7 bases map to TRBD1. Germline V lookup: CDR1 MNHEY, CDR2 SMNVEV (reference sequence). Trimming at V came to 5 bases and at J to 3 bases, leaving 6 bases not matched to a gene. CDR3 length: 15 residues.

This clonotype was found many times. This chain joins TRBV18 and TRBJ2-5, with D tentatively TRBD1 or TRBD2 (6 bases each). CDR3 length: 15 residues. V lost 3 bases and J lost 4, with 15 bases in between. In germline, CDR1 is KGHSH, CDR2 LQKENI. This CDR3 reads CASSPQEGGGETQYF. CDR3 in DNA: TGTGCCAGCTCACCTCAGGAAGGGGGAGGAGAGACCCAGTACTTC.

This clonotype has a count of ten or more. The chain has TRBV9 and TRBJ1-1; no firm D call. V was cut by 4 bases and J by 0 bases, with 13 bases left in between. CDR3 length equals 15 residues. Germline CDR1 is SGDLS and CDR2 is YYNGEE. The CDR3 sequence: CASSRSQGMNTEAFF. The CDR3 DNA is TGTGCCAGCAGCCGATCCCAAGGTATGAACACTGAAGCTTTCTTT.

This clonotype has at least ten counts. The CDR3 sequence is CASSLAGGQPQHF. Written as DNA, the CDR3 is TGTGCCAGCAGCTTGGCAGGGGGTCAGCCCCAGCATTTT. The rearrangement uses TRBV7-8 and TRBJ1-5, with TRBD1 identical over 7 bases. The junction had 2 bases not matched to a gene; V was cut back by 3 bases and J by 6 bases. The germline gives CDR1 SGHVS, CDR2 FQNEAQ. The CDR3 is 13 residues long.

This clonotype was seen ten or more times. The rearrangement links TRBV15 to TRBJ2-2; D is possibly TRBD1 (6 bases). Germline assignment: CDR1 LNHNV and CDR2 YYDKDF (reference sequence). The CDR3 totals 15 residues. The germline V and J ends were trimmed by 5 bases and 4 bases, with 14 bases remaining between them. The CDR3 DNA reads TGTGCCACCAGCTGGACAGTCGGGCGCACCGGGGAGCTGTTTTTT. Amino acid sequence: CATSWTVGRTGELFF.

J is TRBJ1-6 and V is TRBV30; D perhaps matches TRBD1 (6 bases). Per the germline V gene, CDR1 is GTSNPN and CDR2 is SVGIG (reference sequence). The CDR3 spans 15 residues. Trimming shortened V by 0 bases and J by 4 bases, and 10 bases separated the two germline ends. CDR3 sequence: CAWSVLQGYNSPLHF. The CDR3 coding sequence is TGTGCCTGGAGTGTACTACAGGGTTATAATTCACCCCTCCACTTT. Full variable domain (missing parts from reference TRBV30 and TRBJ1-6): SQTIHQWPATLVQPVGSPLSLECTVEGTSNPNLYWYRQAAGRGLQLLFYSVGIGQISSEVPQNLSASRPQDRQFILSSKKLLLSDSGFYLCAWSVLQGYNSPLHFGNGTRLTVT.

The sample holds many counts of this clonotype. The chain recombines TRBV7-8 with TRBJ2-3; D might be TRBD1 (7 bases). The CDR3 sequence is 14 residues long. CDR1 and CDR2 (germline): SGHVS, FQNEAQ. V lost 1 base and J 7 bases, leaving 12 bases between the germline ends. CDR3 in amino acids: CASSLEGAGNTQYF. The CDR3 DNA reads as TGTGCCAGCAGCTTAGAGGGGGCGGGGAATACGCAGTATTTT.

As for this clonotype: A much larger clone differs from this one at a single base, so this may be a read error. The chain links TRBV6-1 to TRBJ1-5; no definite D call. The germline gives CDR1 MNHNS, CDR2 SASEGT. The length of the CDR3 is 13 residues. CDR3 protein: CASNEAENQPQHF. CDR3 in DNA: TGTGCCAGCAATGAAGCCGAGAATCAGCCCCAGCATTTT.

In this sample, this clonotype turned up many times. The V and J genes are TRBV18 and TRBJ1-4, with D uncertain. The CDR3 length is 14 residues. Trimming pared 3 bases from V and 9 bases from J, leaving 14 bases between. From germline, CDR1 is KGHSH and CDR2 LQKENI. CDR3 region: CASSPAEGRKKLFF. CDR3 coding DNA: TGTGCCAGCTCACCCGCAGAGGGCCGGAAAAAACTGTTTTTT.

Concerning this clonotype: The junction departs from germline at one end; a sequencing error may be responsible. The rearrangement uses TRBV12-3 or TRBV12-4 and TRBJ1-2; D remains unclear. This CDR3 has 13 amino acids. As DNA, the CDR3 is TGTGCCAGCAGTTTGGGGTACAACTATGACTACACCTTC. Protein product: CASSLGYNYDYTF.

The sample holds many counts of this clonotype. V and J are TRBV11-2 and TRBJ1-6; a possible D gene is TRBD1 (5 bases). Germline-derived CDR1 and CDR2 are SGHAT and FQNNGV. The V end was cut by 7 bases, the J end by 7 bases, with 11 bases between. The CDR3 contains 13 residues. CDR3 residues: CASMWTLNSPLHF. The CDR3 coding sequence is TGTGCCAGCATGTGGACATTGAATTCACCCCTCCACTTT.

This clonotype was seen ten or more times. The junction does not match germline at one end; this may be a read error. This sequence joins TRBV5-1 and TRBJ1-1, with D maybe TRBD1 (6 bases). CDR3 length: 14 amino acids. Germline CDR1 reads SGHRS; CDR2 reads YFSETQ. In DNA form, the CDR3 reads TGTGCCAGCAGCCTCACAGGGTTGAACACTGAAGCTTTCTTT. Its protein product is CASSLTGLNTEAFF.